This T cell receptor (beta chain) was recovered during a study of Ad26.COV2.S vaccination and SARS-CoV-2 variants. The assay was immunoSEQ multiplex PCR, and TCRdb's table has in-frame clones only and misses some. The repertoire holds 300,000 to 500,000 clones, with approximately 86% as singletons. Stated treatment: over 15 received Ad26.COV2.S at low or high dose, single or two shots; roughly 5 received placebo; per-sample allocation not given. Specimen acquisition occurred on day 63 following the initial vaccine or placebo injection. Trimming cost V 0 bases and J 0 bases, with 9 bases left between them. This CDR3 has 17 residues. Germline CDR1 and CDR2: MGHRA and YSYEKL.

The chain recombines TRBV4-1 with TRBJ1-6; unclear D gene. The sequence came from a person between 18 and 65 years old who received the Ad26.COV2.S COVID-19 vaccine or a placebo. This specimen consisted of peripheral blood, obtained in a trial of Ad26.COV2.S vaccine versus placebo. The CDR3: CASSQDGGSSYNSPLHF. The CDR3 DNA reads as TGCGCCAGCAGCCAAGATGGCGGGAGCTCCTATAATTCACCCCTCCACTTT.